A selection of T cell receptor beta chains follows, all from one sample in a study of a mutant IDH1 vaccine in newly diagnosed glioma. Some clones are missing from TCRdb's copy, which holds only in-frame ones; the method was immunoSEQ multiplex PCR. Of 32,000 or so clones detected, about nine tenths appear once; the ten largest clones hold approximately 3.4%. No cognate antigen is known for these TCRs. The sequences come from peripheral blood mononuclear cells (PBMCs), collected from a glioma patient whose treatment included an IDH1 peptide vaccine. These receptors all come from a middle-aged woman with glioma. Some clones in this sample may be carry-over from other donors' samples. Both conserved end residues are part of each CDR3. D genes are given only for firm matches.

v_gene	j_gene	d_gene	CDR3nt	CDR3aa
TRBV13	TRBJ1-1	-	TGTGCCAGCAGCTTAGGCCGTGGGGGTTGGGTCACTGAAGCTTTCTTT	CASSLGRGGWVTEAFF
TRBV6-1	TRBJ2-7	-	TGTGCCAGCAGTGAAGGGGCAGGGAACCTCTACGAGCAGTACTTC	CASSEGAGNLYEQYF
TRBV5-5	TRBJ1-6	-	TGTGCCAGCAGCTTGGAGGCGAGTGGTCAGGGTAATTCACCCCTCCACTTT	CASSLEASGQGNSPLHF
TRBV19	TRBJ2-1	TRBD2	TGTGCCAGTAGTCAAACCGACCCGGGACTAGCGGGCGACGATGAGCAGTTCTTC	CASSQTDPGLAGDDEQFF
TRBV2	TRBJ2-1	-	TGTGCCAGCAGTGAATTTGATGGGCAGTTCTTC	CASSEFDGQFF
TRBV28	TRBJ1-1	TRBD1	TGTGCCAGCAGTCTGTACCCGAAGACAGGGGGGCGGAACACTGAAGCTTTCTTT	CASSLYPKTGGRNTEAFF
TRBV5-5	TRBJ2-7	-	TGTGCCAGCAGCCCCGACGGGTCCTACGAGCAGTACTTC	CASSPDGSYEQYF
TRBV19	TRBJ2-2	-	TGTGCCAGTAGTATTCCAGGGATCTTGGACACCGGGGAGCTGTTTTTT	CASSIPGILDTGELFF
TRBV5-1	TRBJ2-1	TRBD1	TGCGCCAGCAGCCCGGACGGGACAGGGGTCAATGAGCAGTTCTTC	CASSPDGTGVNEQFF
TRBV10-3	TRBJ2-5	-	TGTGCCATTGCGAGACAGCAAGAGACCCAGTACTTC	CAIARQQETQYF